This TCR beta chain was profiled in a study of T-cell reconstitution after alpha-beta-depleted transplantation in children. General study results and limits: Expanded clones from the graft, numbering several hundred, reportedly supplied alpha-beta T cells about two months after transplant. Surviving recipient T cells and thymic progenitors underlay high day-60 TCRbeta diversity in some patients. T-cell counts and diversity at one year following transplant were attributed mainly to newly produced T cells.

Unique molecular identifiers were incorporated into the prepared TCRbeta library. MiXCR, run by TCRdb on the PCR reads, gives a single entry per CDR3 protein. The sample records roughly 250,000 distinct CDR3 sequences, under 9.5% being singletons. The germline V and J ends were trimmed by 5 bases and 6 bases, with 15 bases remaining between them. Germline CDR1 reads SEHNR; CDR2 reads FQNEAQ (reference sequence). The CDR3 has 14 residues. This clonotype was seen repeatedly, ten times or more. Its specificity is unknown. The clonotype was recovered from a male patient between 5 and 17 years old who had a stem cell transplant for acute lymphoblastic leukemia, so the T cells may come from the graft donor. The sample was PBMCs, mostly from graft donor cells, taken 180 days after TCRalphabeta/CD19-depleted stem cell transplant. The chain employs TRBV7-9 and TRBJ2-3, with D perhaps given as TRBD1 or TRBD2 (5 bases each). The DNA of the CDR3 is TGTGCCAGCAGCCAGGACTCATGGGGGGATACGCAGTATTTT. It encodes CASSQDSWGDTQYF.